Presented here are 18 T cell receptor beta chains from one specimen sequenced in a study of cytotoxic CD8 clonotypes in ibrutinib-treated CLL. TCRdb's copy holds only in-frame clones and misses some; the assay was immunoSEQ multiplex PCR. The sample gives some 40,000 clones, 65% to 70% of which show up once; approximately 7.7% is in the top ten. The sequencing here drew on PBMCs, taken at disease progression, from a patient treated with ibrutinib. The receptors derive from a human donor with chronic lymphocytic leukemia.

Comment on this clone: Other DNA sequences in the sample encode the same CDR3. The V and J genes are TRBV5-1 and TRBJ1-5; 7 bases align to TRBD1. The CDR3 is 15 residues long. CDR1 and CDR2 (germline): SGHRS, YFSETQ. Trimming cost V 0 bases and J 2 bases; bases outside gene matches: 2. The CDR3 spells CASSLGQGRNQPQHF. The CDR3, as DNA: TGCGCCAGCAGCTTGGGACAGGGTCGCAATCAGCCCCAGCATTTT. Full variable domain (outside the CDR3, taken from reference TRBV5-1 and TRBJ1-5): KAGVTQTPRYLIKTRGQQVTLSCSPISGHRSVSWYQQTPGQGLQFLFEYFSETQRNKGNFPGRFSGRQFSNSRSEMNVSTLELGDSALYLCASSLGQGRNQPQHFGDGTRLSIL.

The chain carries TRBV29-1 and TRBJ2-1; D is uncertain. The CDR3 is 12 residues long. The V gene's germline CDR1 is SQVTM and CDR2 ANQGSEA. The CDR3 region has the DNA TGCAGTTGCCGACTGGGGTTCGATGAGCAGTTCTTC. Translation gives CSCRLGFDEQFF.

The rearrangement links TRBV7-6 to TRBJ1-3, with D unresolved. V was cut by 5 bases and J by 0 bases, with 11 bases left in between. This CDR3 comprises 15 residues. Germline V lookup: CDR1 SGHVS, CDR2 FNYEAQ. CDR3 sequence (DNA): TGTGCCAGCAGCCCCCACGCAGGCTCTGGAAACACCATATATTTT. Its protein is CASSPHAGSGNTIYF.

The rearrangement links TRBV5-4 to TRBJ1-2, with D unresolved. The CDR3 sequence is 13 residues long. Per the germline V gene, CDR1 is SGHNT and CDR2 is YYREEE (reference sequence). Deletions cut 0 bases from V and 7 bases from J, with 10 bases between. CDR3 DNA: TGTGCCAGCAGCTTGGAGCAGGTTGGTGGCTACACCTTC. Its protein product is CASSLEQVGGYTF.

The chain has TRBV11-2 and TRBJ2-7, with 7 bases that match TRBD2. The CDR3 is 15 amino acids. V lost 1 base, J lost 0 bases, and 3 bases stayed unmatched. The V gene's germline CDR1 is SGHAT and CDR2 FQNNGV. The CDR3 DNA reads TGTGCCAGCAGCTTAGCTGGCGGGAGCTCCTACGAGCAGTACTTC. It encodes CASSLAGGSSYEQYF.

V is TRBV10-2 and J is TRBJ1-4, with 8 positions matching TRBD1. V was clipped by 7 bases and J by 7 bases; unmatched bases: 8. CDR1 is WSHSY and CDR2 is SAAADI in the germline V gene. CDR3 size: 14 residues. CDR3 nucleotides: TGCGCCAGCACTACAGGGGGTAGAGCTGAAAAACTGTTTTTT. This translates into CASTTGGRAEKLFF.

Comments on this clone: Other nucleotide sequences in the sample specify the same CDR3. V and J are TRBV7-9 and TRBJ2-7; the D is unclear. The CDR3 runs to 12 residues. Germline values: CDR1 SEHNR, CDR2 FQNEAQ (reference sequence). V was pared by 5 bases and J by 0 bases, with 5 bases between. CDR3 in amino acids: CASSSSSYEQYF. CDR3 coding DNA: TGTGCCAGCAGCAGCAGCTCCTACGAGCAGTACTTC.

V is TRBV5-1 and J is TRBJ2-1; a possible D gene is TRBD1 (7 bases). The V and J ends lost 4 bases and 8 bases respectively, with 19 bases between them. This CDR3 contains 15 residues. Germline V gene sequence: CDR1 SGHRS, CDR2 YFSETQ. The CDR3 region is CASSQYRGQRDEQFF. The CDR3 DNA reads TGCGCCAGCAGCCAATACAGGGGACAGCGGGATGAGCAGTTCTTC. The full variable domain, its missing parts supplied by reference TRBV5-1 and TRBJ2-1, is KAGVTQTPRYLIKTRGQQVTLSCSPISGHRSVSWYQQTPGQGLQFLFEYFSETQRNKGNFPGRFSGRQFSNSRSEMNVSTLELGDSALYLCASSQYRGQRDEQFFGPGTRLTVL.

V gene TRBV9 combines with J gene TRBJ2-1; 11 bases line up with TRBD1. The CDR3 length is 17 residues. CDR1 SGDLS and CDR2 YYNGEE come from the germline V gene. V was clipped by 3 bases and J by 6 bases; unmatched bases: 11. CDR3 in amino acids: CASSARGDRGFLNEQFF. The CDR3 nucleotides are TGTGCCAGCAGCGCGCGCGGGGACAGGGGGTTCCTCAATGAGCAGTTCTTC.

This sequence joins TRBV4-1 and TRBJ2-3; tentatively, D is TRBD2 (6 bases). V was shortened by 4 bases and J by 0 bases, with 11 bases between the two germline ends. The CDR3 length is 15 residues. Germline CDR1 is MGHRA and CDR2 is YSYEKL. The CDR3 DNA reads TGCGCCAGCAGCCTAGCTGGGACTAGCACAGATACGCAGTATTTT. Protein sequence: CASSLAGTSTDTQYF.

The CDR3 sequence is CASTLRVGTEAFF. CDR3 in DNA: TGTGCCAGCACCCTGAGAGTTGGCACTGAAGCTTTCTTT. The chain is built from TRBV28 and TRBJ1-1, with D uncertain. CDR1 MDHEN and CDR2 SYDVKM come from the germline V gene. V was shortened by 7 bases and J by 4 bases, with 13 bases between the two germline ends. The CDR3 is 13 residues long.

V usage is TRBV6-5 and J usage is TRBJ1-1, with unresolved D. Germline CDR1 is MNHEY and CDR2 is SVGAGI. The germline V and J ends were trimmed by 6 bases and 1 base, with 6 bases remaining between them. The CDR3 is 12 residues long. The CDR3 loop is CASRQSNTEAFF. The CDR3 region has the DNA TGTGCCAGCAGGCAGTCGAACACTGAAGCTTTCTTT.

Only a few counts were recorded for this clone. This sequence joins TRBV19 and TRBJ1-2; TRBD1 aligns across 7 bases. V dropped 5 bases and J dropped 5; count of bases not matched to a gene: 11. Looked up from germline, CDR1 is LNHDA and CDR2 is SQIVND (reference sequence). The length of the CDR3 is 15 residues. CDR3 nucleotide sequence: TGTGCCAGTAGTCCCCGGGGCAGGGGGTCGTATGGCTACACCTTC. Protein: CASSPRGRGSYGYTF.

The V call is TRBV18, the J call TRBJ2-2; D gene uncertain. The CDR3 is 13 residues long. The germline V gene encodes CDR1 KGHSH and CDR2 LQKENI. Trimming took 3 bases from V and 4 from J, leaving 6 bases between them. DNA for the CDR3: TGTGCCAGCTCACCCGAGGCCACCGGGGAGCTGTTTTTT. It specifies CASSPEATGELFF.

This sequence joins TRBV2 and TRBJ2-7; perhaps TRBD1 as D (5 bases). The germline CDR1 and CDR2 sequences are SNHLY and FYNNEI. CDR3 length: 14 amino acids. Trimming removed 6 bases at V and 0 bases at J, with 12 bases between. The CDR3 DNA is TGTGCCAGCAGATTGGACACGGCCTCCTACGAGCAGTACTTC. Protein: CASRLDTASYEQYF.

The V and J genes are TRBV10-3 and TRBJ2-6, with TRBD1 matching over 8 bases. J was trimmed by 2 bases and V by 6 bases; bases with no gene match: 0. The CDR3 runs 14 residues. Germline CDR1 and CDR2: ENHRY and SYGVKD. Here the CDR3 DNA reads TGTGCCATCAGGGACAGGGCTGGGGCCAACGTCCTGACTTTC. Translating it yields CAIRDRAGANVLTF.

CDR3 sequence (DNA): TGCGCCAGCAGCCCGAGGACCGCTTCGACCTACGAGCAGTACTTC. It codes for CASSPRTASTYEQYF. The chain joins TRBV5-1 to TRBJ2-7; D gene ambiguous. The CDR3 sequence is 15 residues long. Germline V CDR1 and CDR2: SGHRS, YFSETQ. V gave up 4 bases and J gave up 2 bases, with 16 bases separating them.

V usage is TRBV29-1 and J usage is TRBJ2-5, with 13 bases matching TRBD2. Losses at the gene ends were 4 bases for V and 7 bases for J; bases not matched to a gene: 3. The CDR3 totals 13 residues. Germline loops: CDR1 SQVTM, CDR2 ANQGSEA. The CDR3 DNA reads TGCAGCGTTGGGACTAGCGGGAGTGTGACCCAGTACTTC. Protein sequence: CSVGTSGSVTQYF.